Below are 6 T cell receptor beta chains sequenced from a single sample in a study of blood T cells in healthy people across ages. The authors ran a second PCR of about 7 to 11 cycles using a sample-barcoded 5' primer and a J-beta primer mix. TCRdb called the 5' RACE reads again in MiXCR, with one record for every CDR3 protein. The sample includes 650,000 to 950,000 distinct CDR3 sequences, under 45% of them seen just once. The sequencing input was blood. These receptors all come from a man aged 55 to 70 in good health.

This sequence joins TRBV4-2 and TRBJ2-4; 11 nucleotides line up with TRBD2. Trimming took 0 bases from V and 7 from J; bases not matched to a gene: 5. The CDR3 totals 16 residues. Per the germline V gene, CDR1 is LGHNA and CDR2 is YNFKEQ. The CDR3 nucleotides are TGTGCCAGCAGCCAAGATATCGCTAGCGGGGGGAACATTCAGTACTTC. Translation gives CASSQDIASGGNIQYF.

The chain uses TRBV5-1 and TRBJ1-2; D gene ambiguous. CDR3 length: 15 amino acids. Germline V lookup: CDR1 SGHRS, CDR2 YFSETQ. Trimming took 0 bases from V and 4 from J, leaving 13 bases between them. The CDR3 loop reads CASSLDRPPIYGYTF. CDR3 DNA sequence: TGCGCCAGCAGCTTGGACAGACCCCCGATCTATGGCTACACCTTC. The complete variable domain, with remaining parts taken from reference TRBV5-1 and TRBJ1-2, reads KAGVTQTPRYLIKTRGQQVTLSCSPISGHRSVSWYQQTPGQGLQFLFEYFSETQRNKGNFPGRFSGRQFSNSRSEMNVSTLELGDSALYLCASSLDRPPIYGYTFGSGTRLTVV.

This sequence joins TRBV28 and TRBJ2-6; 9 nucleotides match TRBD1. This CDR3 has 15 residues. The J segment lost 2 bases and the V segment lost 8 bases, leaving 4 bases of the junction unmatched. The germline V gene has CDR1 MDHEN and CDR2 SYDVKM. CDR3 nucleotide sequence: TGTGCCAGCGGCACAGGGGGCACTGGGGCCAACGTCCTGACTTTC. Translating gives CASGTGGTGANVLTF.

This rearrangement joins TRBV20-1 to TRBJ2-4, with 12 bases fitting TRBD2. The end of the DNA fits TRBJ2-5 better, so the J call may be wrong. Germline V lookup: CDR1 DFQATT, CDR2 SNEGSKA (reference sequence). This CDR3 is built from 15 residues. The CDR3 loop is CSADGLAGNQETQYF. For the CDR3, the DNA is TGCAGTGCTGATGGACTAGCGGGGAACCAAGAGACCCAGTACTTC.

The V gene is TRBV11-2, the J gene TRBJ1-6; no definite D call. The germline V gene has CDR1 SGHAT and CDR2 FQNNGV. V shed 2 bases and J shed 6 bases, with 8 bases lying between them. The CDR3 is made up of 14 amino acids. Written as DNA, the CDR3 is TGTGCCAGCAGCTTAAACCCTGGTAATTCACCCCTCCACTTT. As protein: CASSLNPGNSPLHF.

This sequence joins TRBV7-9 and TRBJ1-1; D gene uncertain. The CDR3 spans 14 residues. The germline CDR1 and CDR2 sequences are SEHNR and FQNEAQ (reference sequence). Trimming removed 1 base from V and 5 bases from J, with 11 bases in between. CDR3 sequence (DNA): TGTGCCAGCAGCTTAGGAGGGTTGGTGACTGAAGCTTTCTTT. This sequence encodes CASSLGGLVTEAFF.